A selection of T cell receptor beta chains follows, all from one sample in a study of T cells in tumors and immune-related adverse events. Sequenced by immunoSEQ multiplex PCR; TCRdb stores in-frame clones only, minus some. This sample has more than 7,000 clones, with about 95% found just once. This material consisted of lymph node tissue, taken from a patient treated with anti-PD-1 therapy. These receptors originate from a female donor with metastatic renal cell carcinoma. CDR3s include the opening cysteine and the closing phenylalanine or tryptophan. The order of the fields is V gene, CDR3 length, CDR3 protein.

TRBV7-9,12,CASSLVQGRTFF
TRBV4-1,14,CASSQDPQNYGYTF
TRBV19,13,CASSMRATDTQYF
TRBV2,13,CASSGTGISGYTF
TRBV7-9,12,CAAGVDNSPLHF
TRBV27,15,CASSLSSGGNQPQHF
TRBV28,15,CASSLGTRRTDTQYF
TRBV2,11,CASSWDAGYTF
TRBV10-2,15,CASSALSGPGNTIYF
TRBV9,13,CASSVGPGEGAFF
TRBV6-5,13,CASSYSSENEQFF